The 3 T cell receptor beta chains listed next were all sequenced from one sample in a study of a mutant IDH1 vaccine in newly diagnosed glioma. Time point reported: week 47, end of study. A single vaccine dose contained 300 ug of mutant IDH1 20-mer peptide, and topical imiquimod was used with it. Data came from immunoSEQ multiplex PCR; TCRdb stores just in-frame clones and leaves some out. The repertoire has 90,000 to 100,000 clones, approximately 89% of them found once; the top ten carry 0.7% to 0.95%. Antigens of these TCRs are unknown. The specimen was PBMCs, collected from a glioma patient whose treatment included an IDH1 peptide vaccine. The receptors were gathered from a woman between 45 and 60 years old with glioma.

The rearrangement links TRBV5-1 to TRBJ2-5, with 10 bases identical to TRBD2. The germline V gene has CDR1 SGHRS and CDR2 YFSETQ. The V segment lost 1 base and the J segment 5 bases; nucleotides outside the gene matches: 5. There are 15 residues in the CDR3. The CDR3 region has the DNA TGCGCCAGCAGCTTGATGCTAGCGGGAGTCGAGACCCAGTACTTC. Translated: CASSLMLAGVETQYF.

V usage is TRBV28 and J usage is TRBJ1-2; D may be TRBD1 (5 bases). The ends were cut back, 10 bases at V and 7 bases at J, with 13 bases in the middle. The CDR3 sequence is 11 residues long. Looked up from germline, CDR1 is MDHEN and CDR2 is SYDVKM. As DNA, the CDR3 is TGTGCCACCGAGACAGTTGGTGGCTACACCTTC. Translation gives CATETVGGYTF.

The rearrangement links TRBV4-1 to TRBJ1-4; 8 bases agree with TRBD1. The CDR3 has 14 amino acids. CDR1 and CDR2 (germline): MGHRA, YSYEKL. Losses at the gene ends were 5 bases for V and 10 bases for J; bases not matched to a gene: 9. The CDR3 DNA is TGCGCCAGCAGCTACGACAGGGGTGGTGGAAAACTGTTTTTT. The encoded protein is CASSYDRGGGKLFF.